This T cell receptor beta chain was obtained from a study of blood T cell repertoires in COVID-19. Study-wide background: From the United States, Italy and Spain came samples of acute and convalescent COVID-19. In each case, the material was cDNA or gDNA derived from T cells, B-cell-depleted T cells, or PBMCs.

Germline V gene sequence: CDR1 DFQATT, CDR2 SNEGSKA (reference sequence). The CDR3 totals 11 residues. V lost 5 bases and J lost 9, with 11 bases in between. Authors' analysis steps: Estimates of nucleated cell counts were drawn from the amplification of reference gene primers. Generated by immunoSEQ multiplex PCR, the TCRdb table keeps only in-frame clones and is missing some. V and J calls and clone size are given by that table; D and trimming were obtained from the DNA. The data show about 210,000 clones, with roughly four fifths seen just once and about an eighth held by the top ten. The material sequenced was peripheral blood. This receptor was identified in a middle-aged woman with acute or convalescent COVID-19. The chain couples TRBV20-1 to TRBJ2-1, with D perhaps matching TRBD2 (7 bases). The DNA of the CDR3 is TGCAGTGCTGTTAGGGGGGGTGAGCAGTTCTTC. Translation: CSAVRGGEQFF.